These 27 T cell receptor beta chains came from one sample sequenced in a study of blood T cell repertoires in COVID-19. Assay used: immunoSEQ multiplex PCR; TCRdb lists only in-frame clones, some missing. The table includes about 240,000 clones, about 83% detected once. The source material was peripheral blood. These receptors all stem from an elderly man with acute or convalescent COVID-19.

This rearrangement joins TRBV9 to TRBJ2-7; no reliable D call. This CDR3 is 13 amino acids long. Trimming took 0 bases from V and 3 from J, leaving 7 bases between them. Germline V gene lookup returns CDR1 SGDLS and CDR2 YYNGEE. CDR3: CASSVDSFYEQYF. CDR3 sequence (DNA): TGTGCCAGCAGCGTAGACAGCTTCTACGAGCAGTACTTC.

The chain has TRBV7-2 and TRBJ1-6; D is possibly TRBD1 (5 bases). The CDR3 sequence is 15 residues long. Germline V gene lookup returns CDR1 SGHTA and CDR2 FQGNSA. The V end lost 0 bases, the J end lost 7 bases, and 10 bases lay between the germline ends. CDR3 coding DNA: TGTGCCAGCAGCTTAGCGCGGGGGAACAATTCACCCCTCCACTTT. Encoded protein: CASSLARGNNSPLHF.

This clone turned up a few times. The chain couples TRBV2 to TRBJ1-4; 11 positions match TRBD1. V gave up 5 bases and J gave up 8 bases; unmatched junction bases: 4. The germline gives CDR1 SNHLY, CDR2 FYNNEI. The CDR3 loop spans 14 amino acids. CDR3: CASSWTGGKEKLFF. The CDR3 nucleotides read TGTGCCAGCAGTTGGACAGGGGGCAAGGAAAAACTGTTTTTT.

V gene TRBV6-5 combines with J gene TRBJ2-1, with 9 bases that match TRBD2. The germline V gene has CDR1 MNHEY and CDR2 SVGAGI. The CDR3 has 15 residues. V was pared by 6 bases and J by 3 bases, with 6 bases of the junction left unmatched. The CDR3 region is CASSPGLAFYNEQFF. The CDR3 DNA follows: TGTGCCAGCAGCCCCGGACTAGCGTTCTACAATGAGCAGTTCTTC.

The chain couples TRBV27 to TRBJ2-1; D perhaps matches TRBD1 (6 bases). Trimming cost V 6 bases and J 5 bases, with 11 bases left between them. The germline gives CDR1 MNHEY, CDR2 SMNVEV (reference sequence). The CDR3 contains 13 residues. The CDR3: CASSTGLHNEQFF. CDR3 DNA sequence: TGTGCCAGCAGCACAGGGTTACACAATGAGCAGTTCTTC.

The genes are TRBV9 and TRBJ1-5; possible D gene TRBD1, 6 bases. This CDR3 is built from 14 residues. Per germline, CDR1 SGDLS and CDR2 YYNGEE. V lost 4 bases, J lost 8 bases, and 16 bases lay in between. CDR3 DNA sequence: TGTGCCAGCAGCCGCAGACAGGACCGGGAGCCCCAGCATTTT. Translation gives CASSRRQDREPQHF.

The rearrangement uses TRBV7-3 and TRBJ2-1, with D possibly TRBD2 on 6 matching bases. CDR1 is SGHTA, CDR2 FQGTGA, per germline. The ends were cut back, 4 bases at V and 0 bases at J, with 10 bases in the middle. The CDR3 runs 15 residues. The CDR3 region is CASSSDGSSYNEQFF. CDR3 nucleotide sequence: TGTGCCAGCAGCTCGGACGGGAGCTCCTACAATGAGCAGTTCTTC.

Points on this clone: An end of the junction does not agree with germline; a read error may underlie this. The V gene is TRBV19, the J gene TRBJ2-1, with D possibly matching TRBD1 (7 bases). Germline lookup yields CDR1 LNHDA and CDR2 SQIVND (reference sequence). The CDR3 has 12 amino acids. The CDR3 DNA follows: TGTGCCAGTAGCCTCCAGGGGGGCCGCAGTATCTTC. This gives the protein CASSLQGGRSIF. Looking up the rest from reference TRBV19 and TRBJ2-1 gives the full variable domain: DGGITQSPKYLFRKEGQNVTLSCEQNLNHDAMYWYRQDPGQGLRLIYYSQIVNDFQKGDIAEGYSVSREKKESFPLTVTSAQKNPTAFYLCASSLQGGRSIFGPGTRLTVL.

The chain has TRBV10-3 and TRBJ2-1; tentative D call: TRBD2 (7 bases). Germline CDR1 is ENHRY and CDR2 is SYGVKD. The CDR3 loop spans 14 amino acids. Trimming removed 2 bases from V and 5 bases from J, with 10 bases in between. CDR3 nucleotide sequence: TGTGCCATCAGTGAGGCGGGGGCCAACAATGAGCAGTTCTTC. Amino acids: CAISEAGANNEQFF.

The chain joins TRBV9 to TRBJ1-4; 8 bases align to TRBD1. Germline V gene lookup returns CDR1 SGDLS and CDR2 YYNGEE. This CDR3 is built from 14 residues. Losses at the gene ends were 1 base for V and 5 bases for J; bases not matched to a gene: 1. CDR3: CASSVRTGNEKLFF. In DNA form, the CDR3 reads TGTGCCAGCAGCGTAAGGACAGGGAATGAAAAACTGTTTTTT.

The chain recombines TRBV2 with TRBJ2-5, with D unresolved. Germline V gene sequence: CDR1 SNHLY, CDR2 FYNNEI. The CDR3 covers 13 residues. With 4 bases removed from V and 3 bases from J, the gap between germline ends came to 9 bases. The chain's CDR3 is CASSVRQKETQYF. Written as DNA, the CDR3 is TGTGCCAGCAGTGTTCGCCAGAAAGAGACCCAGTACTTC.

The gene calls are TRBV7-2 and TRBJ2-2, with 11 bases identical to TRBD2. Germline V CDR1 and CDR2: SGHTA, FQGNSA. V trimming: 3 bases; J trimming: 8 bases; junction bases outside the gene matches: 8. The CDR3 contains 16 residues. The CDR3 sequence is CASSFHSGGASGELFF. The CDR3, as DNA: TGTGCCAGCAGCTTCCATAGCGGGGGGGCCTCTGGGGAGCTGTTTTTT.

V is TRBV2 and J is TRBJ1-5; 9 nucleotides align to TRBD1. V lost 6 bases, J lost 4 bases, and 4 bases stayed unmatched. Germline V gene data show CDR1 as SNHLY and CDR2 as FYNNEI. The CDR3 sequence is 14 residues long. DNA for the CDR3: TGTGCCAGCAGGTCCGGGACAGGGAATCAGCCCCAGCATTTT. This codes for CASRSGTGNQPQHF.

V usage is TRBV7-9 and J usage is TRBJ2-3; TRBD2 agrees at 7 bases. J gave up 1 base and V 5 bases, and 6 bases lay outside the gene matches. This CDR3 region has 15 residues. Germline CDR1 reads SEHNR; CDR2 reads FQNEAQ (reference sequence). DNA for the CDR3: TGTGCCAGCAGCCTGTTCGCGGGGGGCACAGATACGCAGTATTTT. Amino acid sequence: CASSLFAGGTDTQYF.

The gene calls are TRBV19 and TRBJ1-1, with D maybe TRBD1 (6 bases). Trimming left V 5 bases short and J 0 bases short, with 19 bases between. Germline loops: CDR1 LNHDA, CDR2 SQIVND (reference sequence). The CDR3 runs 17 residues. The CDR3 coding sequence is TGTGCCAGTAGTCCCAACTGGGGGGGCCTCATGAACACTGAAGCTTTCTTT. This translates into CASSPNWGGLMNTEAFF.

The chain has TRBV27 and TRBJ2-1; TRBD1 is a possible D gene (6 bases). V was cut by 5 bases and J by 6 bases, with 11 bases left in between. Germline V gene sequence: CDR1 MNHEY, CDR2 SMNVEV (reference sequence). The CDR3 runs to 13 residues. CDR3 nucleotide sequence: TGTGCCAGCAGTAATAGACAGGCCAATGAGCAGTTCTTC. Its protein is CASSNRQANEQFF.

Written as DNA, the CDR3 is TGTGCCAGTCATACACAGGGCTCTCTCTCTGGGGCCAACGTCCTGACTTTC. It encodes CASHTQGSLSGANVLTF. The chain combines TRBV19 with TRBJ2-6; possible D gene TRBD1, 6 bases. V lost 8 bases, J lost 0 bases, and 17 bases lay in between. Germline V gene lookup returns CDR1 LNHDA and CDR2 SQIVND (reference sequence). This CDR3 contains 17 residues.

This sequence joins TRBV3-1 (or the pseudogene TRBV3-2) and TRBJ1-2; no firm D call. The CDR3 spans 16 residues. Trimming took 1 base from V and 3 from J, leaving 15 bases between them. Germline V lookup: CDR1 LGHDT, CDR2 YNNKEL (reference sequence). The CDR3 DNA reads as TGTGCCAGCAGCCAAGTAAGTCCAGACTCTTACTATGGCTACACCTTC. Translated, it gives CASSQVSPDSYYGYTF.

This chain connects TRBV5-4 to TRBJ2-1; D is uncertain. The CDR3 spans 15 residues. The germline V gene encodes CDR1 SGHNT and CDR2 YYREEE (reference sequence). Trimming stripped 2 bases from V and 5 bases from J, with 14 bases between. DNA for the CDR3: TGTGCCAGCAGCTTAATTGGAGCGACCAACAATGAGCAGTTCTTC. Its protein product is CASSLIGATNNEQFF. Full variable domain (remainder filled in from reference TRBV5-4 and TRBJ2-1): ETGVTQSPTHLIKTRGQQVTLRCSSQSGHNTVSWYQQALGQGPQFIFQYYREEENGRGNFPPRFSGLQFPNYSSELNVNALELDDSALYLCASSLIGATNNEQFFGPGTRLTVL.

This sequence joins TRBV2 and TRBJ1-1; tentative D call: TRBD1 (6 bases). CDR3 length: 13 residues. Germline assignment: CDR1 SNHLY and CDR2 FYNNEI. The V end lost 9 bases, the J end lost 4 bases, and 15 bases lay between the germline ends. CDR3 sequence reads: CASTREGGTEAFF. The CDR3 DNA reads TGTGCCAGTACCAGGGAAGGGGGCACTGAAGCTTTCTTT.

The rearrangement links TRBV7-8 to TRBJ1-4; D unclear. Germline loops: CDR1 SGHVS, CDR2 FQNEAQ. The V and J ends lost 1 base and 15 bases respectively, with 9 bases between them. The CDR3 sequence is 11 residues long. As DNA, the CDR3 is TGTGCCAGCAGCTTAGACATAAGAATGTTTTTT. Encoded protein: CASSLDIRMFF.

The CDR3 nucleotides read TGCGCCAGCAGTGGGACAGAACACTCCTACGAGCAGTACTTC. It yields the protein CASSGTEHSYEQYF. The genes are TRBV10-1 and TRBJ2-7; tentative D call: TRBD1 (6 bases). Germline CDR1 and CDR2: WNHNN and SYGVQD (reference sequence). The CDR3 contains 14 residues. V lost 4 bases to trimming and J lost 0 bases, with 10 bases between them.

The chain combines TRBV7-3 with TRBJ2-1, with 7 positions matching TRBD2. Germline lookup yields CDR1 SGHTA and CDR2 FQGTGA. The CDR3 covers 15 residues. V shed 3 bases and J 1 base; nucleotides not matched to a gene: 3. DNA of the CDR3: TGTGCCAGCAGCTTCCAGCGGGGTTCCTACAATGAGCAGTTCTTC. Encoded protein: CASSFQRGSYNEQFF.

V is TRBV6-2 or TRBV6-3 and J is TRBJ1-1; a possible D gene is TRBD1 (5 bases). Looked up from germline, CDR1 is MNHEY and CDR2 is SVGEGT. CDR3 length: 12 residues. V was trimmed by 4 bases and J by 8 bases, leaving 11 bases between them. CDR3 amino acids: CASSSLGGEAFF. CDR3 nucleotide sequence: TGTGCCAGCAGTTCCCTCGGGGGAGAAGCTTTCTTT.

The V gene is TRBV5-4, the J gene TRBJ1-3; no clear D gene. V was shortened by 3 bases and J by 4 bases, with 8 bases between the two germline ends. Germline CDR1 and CDR2: SGHNT and YYREEE (reference sequence). The CDR3 totals 13 residues. CDR3 nucleotide sequence: TGTGCCAGCAGCTCCCCCGGGGGAAACACCATATATTTT. It is translated as CASSSPGGNTIYF. Variable domain in full (rest from reference TRBV5-4 and TRBJ1-3): ETGVTQSPTHLIKTRGQQVTLRCSSQSGHNTVSWYQQALGQGPQFIFQYYREEENGRGNFPPRFSGLQFPNYSSELNVNALELDDSALYLCASSSPGGNTIYFGEGSWLTVV.

The genes are TRBV3-1 (or the pseudogene TRBV3-2) and TRBJ2-3; 8 nucleotides line up with TRBD2. V shed 4 bases and J 0 bases; nucleotides not matched to a gene: 12. The CDR3 is made up of 18 amino acids. Germline V gene sequence: CDR1 LGHDT, CDR2 YNNKEL (reference sequence). The CDR3 spells CASSPQGLAGPSTDTQYF. CDR3 bases: TGTGCCAGCAGCCCTCAGGGGCTAGCGGGTCCTAGCACAGATACGCAGTATTTT.

The chain combines TRBV28 with TRBJ2-7, with 9 bases matching TRBD1. The CDR3 loop spans 16 amino acids. The J segment lost 7 bases and the V segment lost 5 bases, leaving 15 bases of the junction unmatched. Germline V gene lookup returns CDR1 MDHEN and CDR2 SYDVKM. CDR3 nucleotides: TGTGCCAGCAGTACGTACAGGGGGCTGAGGGGTGATGAGCAGTACTTC. This gives the protein CASSTYRGLRGDEQYF.